This T cell receptor beta chain comes out of a study of T cell repertoires in cytomegalovirus infection. On the study more broadly: Evidence of both CMV infection and a matching HLA type came from public TCR beta signatures. Study-wide points: HLA-C-restricted, CMV-specific TCR beta clonotypes were dominant ex vivo. Identification of carriers of CMV plus the relevant HLA was achieved through cumulative public TCR beta family frequency.

The germline V and J ends were trimmed by 2 bases and 9 bases, with 11 bases remaining between them. The germline V gene has CDR1 LGHNT and CDR2 FRNRAP. CDR3 size: 13 residues. This clonotype has a handful of counts. Antigen specificity is unknown. TCRdb passed the reads through MiXCR, listing each CDR3 protein once. The sample includes 300,000 to 400,000 distinct CDR3 sequences, 15% to 20% of them seen just once. Sequenced input: PBMCs. The chain has TRBV12-5 and TRBJ2-4; tentatively, D is TRBD2 (5 bases). The source of this sequence is a human donor in good health (CMV status not recorded). Some clones in this sample may be carry-over from other donors' samples. In DNA, the CDR3 is TGTGCTAGTGGTTTGTCGGGGTCGGTCATTCAGTACTTC. Its translation is CASGLSGSVIQYF.